Presented here are 19 T cell receptor beta chains from one specimen sequenced in a study of response to subunit inactivated influenza vaccine. MiXCR, applied by TCRdb to the RT-PCR reads, yields one record per CDR3 protein. This sample carries around 530,000 distinct CDR3 sequences, 12% of them seen once, and the ten largest clones take 10%. The sample here was PBMCs from blood, taken on the day of vaccination. The origin of the receptors is a man aged 45 to 65 who received an inactivated influenza vaccine.

V usage is TRBV11-2 and J usage is TRBJ2-7; unclear D gene. Trimming cost V 10 bases and J 3 bases, with 13 bases left between them. Germline V gene data show CDR1 as SGHAT and CDR2 as FQNNGV. The CDR3 is 12 amino acids. CDR3 protein: CATRIGYYEQYF. DNA of the CDR3: TGTGCCACCCGGATCGGGTACTACGAGCAGTACTTC.

The V call is TRBV14, the J call TRBJ2-2; a possible D gene is TRBD2 (5 bases). This CDR3 has 16 amino acids. Deletions cut 1 base from V and 5 bases from J, with 14 bases between. The V gene's germline CDR1 is SGHDN and CDR2 FVKESK. CDR3 coding DNA: TGTGCCAGCAGCCAAGCCGCGAGGGCGTTTACCGGGGAGCTGTTTTTT. Its protein is CASSQAARAFTGELFF.

This clonotype came up a few times. For the CDR3, the DNA is TGTGCCAGCAGCGTAGGAGGGGGGGACTACGAGCAGTACTTC. This encodes CASSVGGGDYEQYF. This chain connects TRBV9 to TRBJ2-7; tentatively, D is TRBD2 (7 bases). This CDR3 has 14 amino acids. Germline loops: CDR1 SGDLS, CDR2 YYNGEE. Between the trimmed V and J ends, which lost 0 bases and 3 bases, there was a span of 10 bases. The complete variable domain, with remaining parts taken from reference TRBV9 and TRBJ2-7, reads DSGVTQTPKHLITATGQRVTLRCSPRSGDLSVYWYQQSLDQGLQFLIQYYNGEERAKGNILERFSAQQFPDLHSELNLSSLELGDSALYFCASSVGGGDYEQYFGPGTRLTVT.

V usage is TRBV18 and J usage is TRBJ1-5; D might be TRBD1 (5 bases). The CDR3 is made up of 16 amino acids. Trimming stripped 0 bases from V and 1 base from J, with 10 bases between. CDR1 and CDR2 (germline): KGHSH, LQKENI. CDR3 residues: CASSPPNQGSNQPQHF. CDR3 coding DNA: TGTGCCAGCTCACCACCGAACCAGGGAAGCAATCAGCCCCAGCATTTT.

In its sample, this clonotype was seen a few times. The rearrangement uses TRBV12-3 or TRBV12-4 and TRBJ1-2; D is unresolved. V lost 2 bases to trimming and J lost 4 bases, with 11 bases between them. This CDR3 has 14 residues. The DNA of the CDR3 is TGTGCCAGCAGTTTAATTGGGGAGGGCTATGGCTACACCTTC. It is translated as CASSLIGEGYGYTF.

The chain joins TRBV3-1 to TRBJ2-7; D may be TRBD1 (5 bases). The CDR3 spans 13 residues. Looked up from germline, CDR1 is LGHDT and CDR2 is YNNKEL (reference sequence). Trimming removed 1 base at V and 8 bases at J, with 12 bases between. The CDR3 region is CASSQGGRGQQYF. As DNA, the CDR3 is TGTGCCAGCAGCCAAGGAGGAAGGGGCCAGCAGTACTTC.

In its sample, this clonotype was seen many times. The CDR3 coding sequence is TGTGCCAGCAGTCTTCGACAGTACAATGAGCAGTTCTTC. Its translation is CASSLRQYNEQFF. This chain connects TRBV12-3 or TRBV12-4 to TRBJ2-1; TRBD1 is a possible D gene (5 bases). Trimming cost V 5 bases and J 4 bases, with 9 bases left between them. This CDR3 comprises 13 residues.

The gene calls are TRBV7-2 and TRBJ1-5; D may be TRBD1 (6 bases). The CDR3 covers 16 residues. V gave up 1 base and J gave up 6 bases, with 16 bases separating them. CDR1 is SGHTA and CDR2 is FQGNSA in the germline V gene. This CDR3 is CASSLEAGALGQPQHF. The CDR3 DNA reads as TGTGCCAGCAGCTTAGAGGCAGGGGCCCTCGGTCAGCCCCAGCATTTT. The full variable domain, with the rest looked up from reference TRBV7-2 and TRBJ1-5, is GAGVSQSPSNKVTEKGKDVELRCDPISGHTALYWYRQSLGQGLEFLIYFQGNSAPDKSGLPSDRFSAERTGGSVSTLTIQRTQQEDSAVYLCASSLEAGALGQPQHFGDGTRLSIL.

In regard to this clonotype: One junction end disagrees with the germline gene, perhaps due to a read error. The CDR3 region has the DNA TGTGCCACCAGTAGCCGGGACAGCCTTTTTAATCAGCCCCAGCATTTT. The encoded protein is CATSSRDSLFNQPQHF. The chain recombines TRBV12-3 or TRBV12-4 with TRBJ1-5; 7 bases fit TRBD1. The CDR3 contains 16 residues.

The chain joins TRBV4-2 to TRBJ1-1; D perhaps matches TRBD1 (6 bases). This CDR3 region has 15 residues. The germline gives CDR1 LGHNA, CDR2 YNFKEQ. Deletions cut 5 bases from V and 3 bases from J, with 16 bases between. CDR3 nucleotide sequence: TGTGCCAGCAGCTCGAGGTCCTCAGGGGACACTGAAGCTTTCTTT. Amino acid sequence: CASSSRSSGDTEAFF.

The genes are TRBV18 and TRBJ2-7; D gene ambiguous. CDR3 length: 14 amino acids. The V and J ends lost 2 bases and 2 bases respectively, with 10 bases between them. Germline V gene lookup returns CDR1 KGHSH and CDR2 LQKENI. CDR3 residues: CASSPGRSTYEQYF. The CDR3 DNA follows: TGTGCCAGCTCACCAGGCAGGTCGACCTACGAGCAGTACTTC.

Only a few counts were recorded for this clonotype. The chain recombines TRBV27 with TRBJ2-1; maybe TRBD2 (6 bases). This CDR3 has 14 residues. The V end lost 5 bases, the J end lost 4 bases, and 12 bases lay between the germline ends. Germline assignment: CDR1 MNHEY and CDR2 SMNVEV (reference sequence). The CDR3 is CASSPLGGYNEQFF. The CDR3 DNA follows: TGTGCCAGCAGTCCCCTCGGGGGTTACAATGAGCAGTTCTTC.

The J gene is TRBJ1-4, the V gene TRBV30; D is unclear. The CDR3 contains 14 residues. Trimming shortened V by 2 bases and J by 8 bases, and 15 bases separated the two germline ends. CDR1 is GTSNPN and CDR2 is SVGIG in the germline V gene (reference sequence). This chain's CDR3 is CAWSKSLTGEKLFF. CDR3 nucleotide sequence: TGTGCCTGGAGTAAGAGCCTTACGGGCGAAAAACTGTTTTTT.

The V gene is TRBV20-1, the J gene TRBJ2-4; D is possibly TRBD1 (6 bases). CDR3 size: 12 residues. Trimming removed 6 bases at V and 7 bases at J, with 13 bases between. CDR1 and CDR2 (germline): DFQATT, SNEGSKA (reference sequence). Written as DNA, the CDR3 is TGCAGTGCAAGGGACACTTCGAACATTCAGTACTTC. Translation gives CSARDTSNIQYF.

The V and J genes are TRBV14 and TRBJ2-2, with D perhaps TRBD1 (6 bases). V lost 4 bases, J lost 4 bases, and 13 bases lay in between. CDR1 and CDR2 from the germline V gene are SGHDN and FVKESK. The CDR3 extends over 15 amino acids. The DNA for the CDR3 is TGTGCCAGCAGCCGAATTACAGGGAGCACCGGGGAGCTGTTTTTT. It translates to CASSRITGSTGELFF.

This clonotype was seen only a few times. The J gene is TRBJ1-6, the V gene TRBV7-9; D possibly corresponds to TRBD1 (6 bases). Between the trimmed V and J ends, which lost 3 bases and 10 bases, there was a span of 13 bases. Germline V gene sequence: CDR1 SEHNR, CDR2 FQNEAQ (reference sequence). There are 14 residues in the CDR3. The CDR3 loop reads CASSLSGGRSPLHF. The CDR3 region has the DNA TGTGCCAGCAGCTTGTCGGGGGGGCGGTCACCCCTCCACTTT.

This clonotype was found a few times. This chain uses TRBV24-1 with TRBJ2-1; D may be TRBD1 or TRBD2 (5 bases each). Trimming pared 3 bases from V and 6 bases from J, leaving 35 bases between. The CDR3 has 22 residues. Germline CDR1 KGHDR, CDR2 SFDVKD. This CDR3 is CATSDRRAGYRLRASLGNEQFF. The CDR3 DNA is TGTGCCACCAGTGATCGGCGGGCAGGGTATAGACTTCGGGCCTCTCTGGGCAATGAGCAGTTCTTC.

The V gene is TRBV12-3 or TRBV12-4, the J gene TRBJ1-2, with 7 bases lining up with TRBD1. The CDR3 totals 13 residues. The V gene end was trimmed by 7 bases and the J gene end by 2 bases; junction bases not matched to a gene: 4. CDR3 in DNA: TGTGCCAGCATCGAGGGACAGAACTATGGCTACACCTTC. Protein: CASIEGQNYGYTF.

This clonotype occurred many times. The J gene is TRBJ2-1, the V gene TRBV27; 8 nucleotides agree with TRBD1. The V gene end was trimmed by 5 bases and the J gene end by 0 bases; junction bases not matched to a gene: 9. Germline V gene lookup returns CDR1 MNHEY and CDR2 SMNVEV (reference sequence). This CDR3 is 17 amino acids long. The CDR3, as DNA: TGTGCCAGCAGTCCCCCCTCCGGGACAGGCTCCTACAATGAGCAGTTCTTC. Its protein product is CASSPPSGTGSYNEQFF.